The following is a T cell receptor (beta chain) sequence with its context. This sample was taken from a study of technical replicates of blood from a handful of donors. Generated by immunoSEQ multiplex PCR, the TCRdb table keeps only in-frame clones and is missing some. The profile covers 53,000 or so clones, with about 93% appearing a single time and over 4% taken by the ten largest. This CDR3 has 14 residues. J gave up 9 bases and V 4 bases, and 2 bases lay outside the gene matches. Germline CDR1 reads SSHAT; CDR2 reads FNYEAQ (reference sequence). The TCR sequence derives from a human donor in good health. Some clones in this sample may be carry-over from other donors' samples. V and J are TRBV7-7 and TRBJ2-1; 14 bases align to TRBD2. Sequences were obtained from PBMCs. The CDR3 coding sequence is TGTGCCAGCAGCTCCGGGACTAGCGGGAGTGAGCAGTTCTTC. Protein product: CASSSGTSGSEQFF.